This T cell receptor beta chain was sequenced in a study of post-analysis software for immune sequencing data. Study-wide background: Relapsing-remitting, secondary progressive and progressive-relapsing multiple sclerosis courses were included. Overall study findings and caveats: Controls had significantly higher normalized Chao1 diversity than multiple sclerosis patients. Samples from a shared batch, those prepared together, strongly co-clustered by F measure.

A few counts support this clonotype. What it binds is unknown. Unique molecular identifiers had been added to the TCR beta cDNA libraries. TCRdb independently ran MiXCR on the PCR reads; one entry per CDR3 protein. The sample shows about 800,000 distinct CDR3 sequences, 30% of them seen only once. Sample: blood. This receptor was taken from a girl aged 10 to 17 with multiple sclerosis.

For the CDR3, the DNA is TGTGCCAGCAGCCTTGTGGGCGGGAAATACAATGAGCAGTTCTTC. Its protein is CASSLVGGKYNEQFF. The J gene is TRBJ2-1, the V gene TRBV7-9; D is possibly TRBD2 (6 bases). Germline V gives CDR1 SEHNR, CDR2 FQNEAQ (reference sequence). This CDR3 contains 15 residues. Trimming cost V 5 bases and J 4 bases, with 15 bases left between them.